Listed here are 20 T cell receptor beta chains from one sample, sequenced in a study of spatial heterogeneity in lung cancer. Regarding time point: blood at routine non-recurrence follow-up after resection. The sequenced material consisted of unsorted whole RNA from tumor, nontumor lung or frozen PBMC. Via MiXCR, TCRdb re-called the 5' RACE reads, giving one row per CDR3 protein. Of around 30,000 distinct CDR3 sequences listed, 4.5% to 7.5% are singletons. The specimen comprised PBMCs, sampled at follow-up. Receptors originate from a male donor with early-stage non-small cell lung cancer.

Many counts were recorded for this clonotype. This chain joins TRBV2 and TRBJ2-7; 9 bases align to TRBD1. Germline V lookup: CDR1 SNHLY, CDR2 FYNNEI. V shed 6 bases and J 2 bases; nucleotides not matched to a gene: 17. The CDR3 spans 18 residues. In DNA, the CDR3 is TGTGCCAGCAGCATTCCGGGACAGGGAGTTTTCATGACCTACGAGCAGTACGTC. It is translated as CASSIPGQGVFMTYEQYV.

This clonotype was picked up many times. The V gene is TRBV6-2 or TRBV6-3, the J gene TRBJ1-1; no firm D call. This CDR3 has 13 residues. The ends were cut back, 2 bases at V and 6 bases at J, with 10 bases in the middle. CDR1 and CDR2 from the germline V gene are MNHEY and SVGEGT. The CDR3 DNA follows: TGTGCCAGCAGTTACGACGTGGGCGCTGAAGCTTTCTTT. This gives the protein CASSYDVGAEAFF.

This clonotype was detected many times. The chain has TRBV20-1 and TRBJ1-2; TRBD1 matches 7 bases. V shed 6 bases, J shed 9 bases, and the junction held 13 bases outside the gene matches. CDR3 length: 13 amino acids. Germline V gene data show CDR1 as DFQATT and CDR2 as SNEGSKA (reference sequence). The CDR3 here is CSAPGTVLWSYTF. The CDR3 coding sequence is TGCAGTGCACCCGGGACAGTCCTATGGAGCTACACCTTC.

This clonotype was found many times. V usage is TRBV20-1 and J usage is TRBJ2-1; the match to TRBD2 covers 10 bases. Trimming took 1 base from V and 4 from J; bases not matched to a gene: 4. The CDR3 extends over 15 amino acids. The germline CDR1 and CDR2 sequences are DFQATT and SNEGSKA (reference sequence). The CDR3 DNA sequence: TGCAGTGCTAGAGGGCTAGCGGGAGATTACAATGAGCAGTTCTTC. This sequence encodes CSARGLAGDYNEQFF.

Many counts were recorded for this clonotype. The gene calls are TRBV6-2 or TRBV6-3 and TRBJ2-2; no reliable D call. Between the trimmed V and J ends, which lost 7 bases and 0 bases, there was a span of 9 bases. Germline assignment: CDR1 MNHEY and CDR2 SVGEGT. This CDR3 has 14 amino acids. The CDR3 is CASKGSANTGELFF. CDR3 coding DNA: TGTGCCAGCAAGGGAAGCGCGAACACCGGGGAGCTGTTTTTT.

The V call is TRBV12-3 or TRBV12-4, the J call TRBJ2-3, with 8 positions matching TRBD2. The CDR3 spans 16 residues. Unmatched junction bases numbered 9, after V lost 3 bases and J lost 4 bases. The CDR3 loop is CASSLTRGGYADTQYF. CDR3 sequence (DNA): TGTGCCAGCAGTTTGACTCGGGGGGGCTACGCAGATACGCAGTATTTT.

The chain couples TRBV5-1 to TRBJ1-1, with 7 bases fitting TRBD1. CDR1 SGHRS and CDR2 YFSETQ come from the germline V gene. This CDR3 contains 15 residues. The trim removed 4 bases at V and 2 bases at J, leaving 8 bases unmatched. The CDR3 nucleotides read TGCGCCAGCAGCCTTCCCGGGACAGCTAACACTGAAGCTTTCTTT. Translation gives CASSLPGTANTEAFF.

CDR3 DNA: TGTGCCAGCAGTTTAGACGGGAACACTGAAGCTTTCTTT. Encoded protein: CASSLDGNTEAFF. This chain links TRBV28 with TRBJ1-1; D is unclear. Trimming left V 2 bases short and J 1 base short, with 5 bases between. This CDR3 is built from 13 residues. Germline V CDR1 and CDR2: MDHEN, SYDVKM.

This clonotype was counted at least ten times. The chain recombines TRBV6-5 with TRBJ2-7; TRBD1 matches at 7 bases. The CDR3 totals 13 residues. Germline V gene data show CDR1 as MNHEY and CDR2 as SVGAGI. V lost 5 bases to trimming and J lost 6 bases; unmatched junction nucleotides: 7. CDR3 sequence: CASSETGSREQYF. Written as DNA, the CDR3 is TGTGCCAGCAGTGAGACAGGGTCGCGCGAGCAGTACTTC.

This clonotype has at least ten counts. The chain joins TRBV10-1 to TRBJ2-3, with TRBD1 as a possible D gene (6 bases). The CDR3 runs 21 residues. Germline V gene sequence: CDR1 WNHNN, CDR2 SYGVQD (reference sequence). V was shortened by 3 bases and J by 3 bases, with 31 bases between the two germline ends. CDR3 sequence reads: CASSDTQGLRPSGASTDTQYF. The CDR3 DNA reads as TGCGCCAGCAGTGACACCCAGGGTTTGCGCCCATCAGGGGCATCGACAGATACGCAGTATTTT.

In this sample, this clonotype turned up once. This clone may be a read error of a much larger clone one base away. The chain links TRBV10-3 to TRBJ2-3; weak D call: TRBD2 (6 bases). V was clipped by 5 bases and J by 3 bases, with 12 bases between them. The CDR3 totals 14 residues. The germline gives CDR1 ENHRY, CDR2 SYGVKD. The CDR3 here is CAISRDLATDTQYF. Here the CDR3 DNA reads TGTGCCATCAGTCGGGACTTGGCTACAGATACGCAGTATTTT.

The table lists this clonotype with many counts. The chain joins TRBV29-1 to TRBJ1-1; a weak D match, TRBD1 (5 bases). Between the trimmed V and J ends, which lost 6 bases and 3 bases, there was a span of 20 bases. This CDR3 comprises 15 residues. In germline, CDR1 is SQVTM, CDR2 ANQGSEA. CDR3 sequence: CSVGGYDTRYTEAFF. In nucleotides, the CDR3 is TGCAGCGTGGGGGGGTATGACACCAGGTACACTGAAGCTTTCTTT.

The chain is built from TRBV5-1 and TRBJ2-7; 7 bases are a match to TRBD1. V lost 4 bases to trimming and J lost 0 bases; unmatched junction nucleotides: 7. CDR3 length: 15 residues. Germline values: CDR1 SGHRS, CDR2 YFSETQ. CDR3 DNA sequence: TGCGCCAGCAGCCGACTCAGGGGGAGCTCCTACGAGCAGTACTTC. Its translation: CASSRLRGSSYEQYF.

This clonotype appeared many times. At one end the junction does not follow the germline gene, possibly because of a read error. This chain joins TRBV7-7 and TRBJ2-3; 13 bases align to TRBD2. Germline V gene lookup returns CDR1 SSHAT and CDR2 FNYEAQ (reference sequence). The CDR3 spans 15 residues. In nucleotides, the CDR3 is TGTGCTAGCAGCTTGGGACTAGCGGGGACAGATACGCAGTATTTT. This translates into CASSLGLAGTDTQYF.

This clonotype has a count of ten or more. The V and J genes are TRBV7-2 and TRBJ1-5; no clear D. This CDR3 spans 16 amino acids. CDR1 and CDR2 from the germline V gene are SGHTA and FQGNSA. V dropped 1 base and J dropped 1 base, with 11 bases sitting between them. DNA for the CDR3: TGTGCCAGCAGCTTAGATGTGTTACGGAGCAATCAGCCCCAGCATTTT. Its translation is CASSLDVLRSNQPQHF.

V is TRBV20-1 and J is TRBJ2-1; 8 nucleotides agree with TRBD2. The junction had 3 bases not matched to a gene; V was cut back by 3 bases and J by 8 bases. The germline V gene encodes CDR1 DFQATT and CDR2 SNEGSKA (reference sequence). The CDR3 runs to 12 residues. CDR3 bases: TGCAGTGCTAGTAGCGGGATTGATGAGCAGTTCTTC. Its protein product is CSASSGIDEQFF.

This clonotype was counted many times. The chain joins TRBV2 to TRBJ2-4; TRBD2 agrees at 10 bases. The CDR3 length is 16 residues. Germline V lookup: CDR1 SNHLY, CDR2 FYNNEI. V dropped 4 bases and J dropped 6; count of bases not matched to a gene: 9. The CDR3 coding sequence is TGTGCCAGCAGTGGGGCGCTAGCGGGAGCTGGAAACATTCAGTACTTC. Translated, it gives CASSGALAGAGNIQYF.

The rearrangement joins TRBV7-9 to TRBJ1-2; 7 bases match TRBD1. The length of the CDR3 is 14 residues. J gave up 5 bases and V 1 base, and 4 bases lay outside the gene matches. CDR1 SEHNR and CDR2 FQNEAQ come from the germline V gene (reference sequence). This CDR3 is CASSLDDRVYGYTF. Here the CDR3 DNA reads TGTGCCAGCAGCTTAGATGACAGGGTATATGGCTACACCTTC.

The table lists this clonotype with many counts. The chain combines TRBV11-2 with TRBJ1-1; no definite D call. CDR3 length: 13 residues. The V end was cut by 6 bases, the J end by 3 bases, with 11 bases between. Germline V CDR1 and CDR2: SGHAT, FQNNGV. The CDR3 DNA is TGTGCCAGCAGTCGAGATCGGGACACTGAAGCTTTCTTT. The encoded protein is CASSRDRDTEAFF.

The sample holds many counts of this clonotype. The rearrangement joins TRBV10-3 to TRBJ1-5; no clear D. V lost 4 bases and J lost 0, with 7 bases in between. Germline-derived CDR1 and CDR2 are ENHRY and SYGVKD. This CDR3 spans 14 amino acids. The CDR3 DNA is TGTGCCATCAGTGCCCGGAATAGCAATCAGCCCCAGCATTTT. It translates to CAISARNSNQPQHF.